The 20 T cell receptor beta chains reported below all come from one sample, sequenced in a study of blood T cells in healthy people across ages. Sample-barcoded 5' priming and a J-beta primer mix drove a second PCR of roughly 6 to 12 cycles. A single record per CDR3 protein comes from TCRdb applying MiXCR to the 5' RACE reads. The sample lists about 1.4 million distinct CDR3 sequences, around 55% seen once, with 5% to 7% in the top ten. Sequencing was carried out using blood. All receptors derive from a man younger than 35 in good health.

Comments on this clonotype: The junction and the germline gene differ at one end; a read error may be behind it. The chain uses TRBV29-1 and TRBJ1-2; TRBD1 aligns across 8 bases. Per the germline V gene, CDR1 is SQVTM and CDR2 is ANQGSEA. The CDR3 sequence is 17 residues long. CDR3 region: CSVEDVGTGWGQNGYIF. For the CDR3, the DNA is TGCAGCGTTGAAGATGTTGGGACAGGATGGGGACAGAATGGCTACATCTTC.

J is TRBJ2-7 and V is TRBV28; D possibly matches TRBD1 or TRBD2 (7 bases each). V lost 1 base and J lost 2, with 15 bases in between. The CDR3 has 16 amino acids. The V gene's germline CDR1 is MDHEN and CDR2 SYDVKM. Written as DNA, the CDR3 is TGTGCCAGCAGTTTATCAGCAGGGGGAGGGACCTACGAGCAGTACTTC. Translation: CASSLSAGGGTYEQYF.

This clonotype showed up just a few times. The CDR3 is CASSELGVPQEQYF. In nucleotides, the CDR3 is TGTGCCAGCAGTGAACTCGGGGTTCCCCAGGAGCAGTACTTC. The rearrangement links TRBV25-1 to TRBJ2-4, with a tentative D call TRBD2 (5 bases). The CDR3 is made up of 14 amino acids. Trimming left V 2 bases short and J 13 bases short, with 18 bases between. The germline CDR1 and CDR2 sequences are MGHDK and SYGVNS. The variable domain in full, with the rest retrieved from reference TRBV25-1 and TRBJ2-4, is EADIYQTPRYLVIGTGKKITLECSQTMGHDKMYWYQQDPGMELHLIHYSYGVNSTEKGDLSSESTVSRIRTEHFPLTLESARPSHTSQYLCASSELGVPQEQYFGAGTRLSVL.

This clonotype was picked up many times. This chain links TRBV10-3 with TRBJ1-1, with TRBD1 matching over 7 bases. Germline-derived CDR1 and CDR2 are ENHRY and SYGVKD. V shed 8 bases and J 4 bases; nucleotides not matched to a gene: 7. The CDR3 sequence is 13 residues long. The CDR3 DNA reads TGTGCCATCGGGGGAGACAGGGCCACTGAAGCTTTCTTT. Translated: CAIGGDRATEAFF.

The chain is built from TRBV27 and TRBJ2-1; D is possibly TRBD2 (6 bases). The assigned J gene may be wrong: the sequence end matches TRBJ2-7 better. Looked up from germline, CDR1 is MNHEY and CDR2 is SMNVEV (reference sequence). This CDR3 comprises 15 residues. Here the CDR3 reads CASRAGTASYNEQYF. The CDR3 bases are TGTGCCAGCAGGGCCGGGACTGCGTCCTACAATGAGCAGTACTTC.

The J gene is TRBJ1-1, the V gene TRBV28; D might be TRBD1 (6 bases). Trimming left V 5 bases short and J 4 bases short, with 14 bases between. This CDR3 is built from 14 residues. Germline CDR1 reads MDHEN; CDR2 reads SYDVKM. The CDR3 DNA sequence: TGTGCCAGCAGTAAATATACAGGGAGCACTGAAGCTTTCTTT. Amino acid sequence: CASSKYTGSTEAFF.

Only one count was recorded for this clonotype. This CDR3 reads CASSPGQGAVRYEKLFF. CDR3 DNA: TGCGCCAGCAGCCCGGGACAGGGGGCAGTCCGATATGAAAAACTGTTTTTT. The chain joins TRBV5-1 to TRBJ1-4; 12 nucleotides line up with TRBD1. This CDR3 has 17 residues. With 4 bases clipped from V and 6 bases from J, the junction kept 10 bases outside the gene matches. Looked up from germline, CDR1 is SGHRS and CDR2 is YFSETQ.

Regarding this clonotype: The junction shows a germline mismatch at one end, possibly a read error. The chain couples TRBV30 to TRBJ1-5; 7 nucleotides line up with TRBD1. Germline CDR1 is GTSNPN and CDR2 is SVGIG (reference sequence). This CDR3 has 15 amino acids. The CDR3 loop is CAWSRGQFYNQPQHF. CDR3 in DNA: TGTGCCTGGAGTAGGGGACAGTTCTACAATCAACCCCAGCATTTT.

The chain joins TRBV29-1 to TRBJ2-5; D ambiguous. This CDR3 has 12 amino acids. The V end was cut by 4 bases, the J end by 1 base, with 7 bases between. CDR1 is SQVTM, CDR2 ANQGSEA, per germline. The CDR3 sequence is CSVVETQETQYF. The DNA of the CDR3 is TGCAGCGTTGTGGAGACCCAAGAGACCCAGTACTTC.

CDR3 amino acids: CASSQVGDNSPLHF. The CDR3 DNA is TGCGCCAGCAGCCAAGTCGGCGATAATTCACCCCTCCACTTT. The rearrangement uses TRBV4-1 and TRBJ1-6; D is ambiguous. The CDR3 runs to 14 residues. Trimming removed 1 base at V and 5 bases at J, with 6 bases between. Germline loops: CDR1 MGHRA, CDR2 YSYEKL.

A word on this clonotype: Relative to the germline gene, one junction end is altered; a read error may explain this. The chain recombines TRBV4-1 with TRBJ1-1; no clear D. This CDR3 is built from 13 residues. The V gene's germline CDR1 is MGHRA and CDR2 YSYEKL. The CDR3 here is CAGSQGGYTEAFF. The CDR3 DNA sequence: TGCGCCGGCAGCCAAGGAGGCTACACTGAAGCTTTCTTT.

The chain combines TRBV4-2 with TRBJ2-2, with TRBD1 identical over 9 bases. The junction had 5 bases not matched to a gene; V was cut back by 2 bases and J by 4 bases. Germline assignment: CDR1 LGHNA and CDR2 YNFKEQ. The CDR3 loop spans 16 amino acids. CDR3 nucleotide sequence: TGTGCCAGCAGCCAACCGGGACAGGGTGGCACCGGGGAGCTGTTTTTT. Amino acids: CASSQPGQGGTGELFF.

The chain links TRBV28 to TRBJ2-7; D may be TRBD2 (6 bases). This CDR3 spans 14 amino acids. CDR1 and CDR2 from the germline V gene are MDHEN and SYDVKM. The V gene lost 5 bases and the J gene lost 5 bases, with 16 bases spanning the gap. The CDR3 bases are TGTGCCAGCAGTGGAGGGAGTCTAGTAAACGAGCAGTACTTC. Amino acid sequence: CASSGGSLVNEQYF.

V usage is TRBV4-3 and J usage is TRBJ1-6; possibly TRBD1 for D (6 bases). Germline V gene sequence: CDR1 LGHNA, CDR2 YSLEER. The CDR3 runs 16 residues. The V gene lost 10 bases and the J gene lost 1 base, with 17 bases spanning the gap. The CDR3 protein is CAKRILGGSYNSPLHF. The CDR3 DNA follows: TGCGCCAAACGAATACTAGGGGGATCCTATAATTCACCCCTCCACTTT.

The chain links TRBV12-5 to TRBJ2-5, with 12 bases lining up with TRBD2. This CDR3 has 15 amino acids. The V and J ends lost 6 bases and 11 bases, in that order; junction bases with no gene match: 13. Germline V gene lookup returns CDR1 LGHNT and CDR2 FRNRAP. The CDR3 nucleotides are TGTGCTAGTGGGGCAGGACTAGCGGGACAGTTTGAGCAGTACTTC. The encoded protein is CASGAGLAGQFEQYF.

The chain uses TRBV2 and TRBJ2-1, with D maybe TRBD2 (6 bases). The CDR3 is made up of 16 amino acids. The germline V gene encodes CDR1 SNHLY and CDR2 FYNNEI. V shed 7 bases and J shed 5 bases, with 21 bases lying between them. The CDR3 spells CASTKDGGTWDNEQFF. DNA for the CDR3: TGTGCCAGCACCAAGGATGGGGGGACTTGGGACAATGAGCAGTTCTTC.

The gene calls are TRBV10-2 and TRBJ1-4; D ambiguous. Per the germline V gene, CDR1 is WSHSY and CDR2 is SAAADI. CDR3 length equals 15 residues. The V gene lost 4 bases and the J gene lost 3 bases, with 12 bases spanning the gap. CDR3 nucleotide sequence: TGCGCCAGCAGTGGCGGTGGGGTAGCTAATGAAAAACTGTTTTTT. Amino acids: CASSGGGVANEKLFF.

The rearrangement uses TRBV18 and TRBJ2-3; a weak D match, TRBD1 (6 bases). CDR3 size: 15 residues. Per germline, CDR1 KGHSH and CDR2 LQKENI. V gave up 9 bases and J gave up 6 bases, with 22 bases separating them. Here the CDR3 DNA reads TGTGCCAGTACACAGGGCCTTAAGGACACGGATACGCAGTATTTT. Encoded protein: CASTQGLKDTDTQYF. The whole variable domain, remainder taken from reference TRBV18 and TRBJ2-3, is NAGVMQNPRHLVRRRGQEARLRCSPMKGHSHVYWYRQLPEEGLKFMVYLQKENIIDESGMPKERFSAEFPKEGPSILRIQQVVRGDSAAYFCASTQGLKDTDTQYFGPGTRLTVL.

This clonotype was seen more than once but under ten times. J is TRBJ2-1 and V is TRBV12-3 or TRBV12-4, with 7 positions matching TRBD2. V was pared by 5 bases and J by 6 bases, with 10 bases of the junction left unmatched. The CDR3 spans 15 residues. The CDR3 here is CASSKKRGQGNEQFF. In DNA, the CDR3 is TGTGCCAGCAGTAAGAAGCGGGGCCAAGGCAATGAGCAGTTCTTC.

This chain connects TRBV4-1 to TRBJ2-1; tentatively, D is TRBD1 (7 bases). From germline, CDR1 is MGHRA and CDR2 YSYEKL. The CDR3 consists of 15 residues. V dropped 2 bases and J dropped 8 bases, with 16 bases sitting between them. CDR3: CASSQPYGRGDEQFF. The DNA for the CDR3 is TGCGCCAGCAGCCAACCGTACGGCAGGGGGGATGAGCAGTTCTTC.